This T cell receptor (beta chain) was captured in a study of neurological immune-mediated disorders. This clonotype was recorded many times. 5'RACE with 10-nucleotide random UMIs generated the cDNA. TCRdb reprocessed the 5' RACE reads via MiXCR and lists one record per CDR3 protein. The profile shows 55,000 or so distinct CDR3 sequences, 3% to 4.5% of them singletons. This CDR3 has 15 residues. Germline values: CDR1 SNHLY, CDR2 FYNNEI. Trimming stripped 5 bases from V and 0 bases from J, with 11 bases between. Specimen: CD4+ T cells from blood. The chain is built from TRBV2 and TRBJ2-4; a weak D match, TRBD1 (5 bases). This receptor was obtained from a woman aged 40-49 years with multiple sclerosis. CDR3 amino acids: CASSYYRIAKNIQYF. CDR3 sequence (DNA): TGTGCCAGCAGTTACTACAGGATAGCCAAAAACATTCAGTACTTC.